Shown below are 29 T cell receptor beta chains from a single sample sequenced in a study of blood T cell repertoires in COVID-19. The protocol was immunoSEQ multiplex PCR, while the TCRdb copy is restricted to in-frame clones and leaves out a portion. The data hold some 50,000 clones, with roughly 88% observed a single time. The specimen was peripheral blood. Receptor source: a human donor in a cohort sampled during active COVID-19.

The V and J genes are TRBV9 and TRBJ2-3; the match to TRBD2 covers 7 bases. The CDR3 spans 15 residues. Unmatched junction bases numbered 7, after V lost 0 bases and J lost 6 bases. Germline assignment: CDR1 SGDLS and CDR2 YYNGEE. The CDR3 protein is CASSVVAGVWDTQYF. The CDR3 DNA reads as TGTGCCAGCAGCGTAGTTGCGGGGGTGTGGGATACGCAGTATTTT. Drawing the rest from reference TRBV9 and TRBJ2-3, the complete variable domain is DSGVTQTPKHLITATGQRVTLRCSPRSGDLSVYWYQQSLDQGLQFLIQYYNGEERAKGNILERFSAQQFPDLHSELNLSSLELGDSALYFCASSVVAGVWDTQYFGPGTRLTVL.

The chain links TRBV11-2 to TRBJ2-1, with 9 bases fitting TRBD2. The junction had 18 bases not matched to a gene; V was cut back by 6 bases and J by 6 bases. CDR1 is SGHAT, CDR2 FQNNGV, per germline. CDR3 length equals 18 residues. In DNA, the CDR3 is TGTGCCAGCAGGAGGAAGTGGGGGGCTAGCGGGGATCCCAATGAGCAGTTCTTC. The encoded protein is CASRRKWGASGDPNEQFF.

The rearrangement links TRBV7-2 to TRBJ2-6; D is uncertain. Germline V gene data show CDR1 as SGHTA and CDR2 as FQGNSA. The CDR3 is made up of 17 amino acids. V was shortened by 5 bases and J by 3 bases, with 17 bases between the two germline ends. The CDR3 protein is CASSRRGYQYGANVLTF. Written as DNA, the CDR3 is TGTGCCAGCAGCCGGAGAGGATATCAATATGGGGCCAACGTCCTGACTTTC.

The chain links TRBV6-1 to TRBJ2-3; 9 bases are shared with TRBD2. Germline V gives CDR1 MNHNS, CDR2 SASEGT. With V trimmed by 1 base and J by 12 bases, 8 bases remained unmatched. The CDR3 loop spans 14 amino acids. CDR3 coding DNA: TGTGCCAGCAGTGAAGAACTTCTGGGACTAGCCCAGTATTTT. This encodes CASSEELLGLAQYF.

The chain has TRBV11-2 and TRBJ2-1; D unresolved. The CDR3 has 15 residues. The ends were cut back, 0 bases at V and 6 bases at J, with 12 bases in the middle. Germline V lookup: CDR1 SGHAT, CDR2 FQNNGV. As DNA, the CDR3 is TGTGCCAGCAGCTTAGAATTTAGTTGGAGCAATGAGCAGTTCTTC. Residues: CASSLEFSWSNEQFF. Combining the CDR3 with reference TRBV11-2 and TRBJ2-1 gives the whole variable domain EAGVAQSPRYKIIEKRQSVAFWCNPISGHATLYWYQQILGQGPKLLIQFQNNGVVDDSQLPKDRFSAERLKGVDSTLKIQPAKLEDSAVYLCASSLEFSWSNEQFFGPGTRLTVL.

The V and J genes are TRBV11-2 and TRBJ1-6, with a tentative D call TRBD1 (6 bases). Germline CDR1 is SGHAT and CDR2 is FQNNGV. Trimming stripped 4 bases from V and 5 bases from J, with 12 bases between. The CDR3 has 15 residues. The CDR3 protein is CASSSQGTDNSPLHF. The CDR3 bases are TGTGCCAGCAGCTCACAGGGTACCGATAATTCACCCCTCCACTTT. The variable domain in full, with the rest retrieved from reference TRBV11-2 and TRBJ1-6, is EAGVAQSPRYKIIEKRQSVAFWCNPISGHATLYWYQQILGQGPKLLIQFQNNGVVDDSQLPKDRFSAERLKGVDSTLKIQPAKLEDSAVYLCASSSQGTDNSPLHFGNGTRLTVT.

The chain recombines TRBV5-1 with TRBJ1-2; TRBD1 is a possible D gene (5 bases). The CDR3 extends over 13 amino acids. Germline CDR1 is SGHRS and CDR2 is YFSETQ. V was shortened by 3 bases and J by 8 bases, with 14 bases between the two germline ends. The CDR3 loop is CASSSTGSEGYTF. The CDR3 nucleotides read TGCGCCAGCAGCTCAACAGGTTCGGAGGGCTACACCTTC.

The V call is TRBV3-1 (or the pseudogene TRBV3-2), the J call TRBJ1-1; TRBD1 is a possible D gene (5 bases). V was pared by 2 bases and J by 8 bases, with 15 bases between. This CDR3 comprises 14 residues. Per the germline V gene, CDR1 is LGHDT and CDR2 is YNNKEL (reference sequence). The CDR3 loop reads CASSQRWGRQEAFF. Written as DNA, the CDR3 is TGTGCCAGCAGCCAAAGGTGGGGCAGGCAAGAAGCTTTCTTT.

The chain uses TRBV4-3 and TRBJ1-4, with TRBD1 identical over 9 bases. Germline values: CDR1 LGHNA, CDR2 YSLEER. The junction had 11 bases not matched to a gene; V was cut back by 2 bases and J by 7 bases. The CDR3 spans 17 residues. The CDR3 here is CASSQYSPGQGPEKLFF. The CDR3 nucleotides are TGCGCCAGCAGCCAATACTCGCCGGGACAGGGTCCTGAAAAACTGTTTTTT.

The chain is built from TRBV21-1 and TRBJ2-1; the table's D gene call, TRBD2, was not cross checked with the DNA. TRBV21-1 is tagged as a pseudogene. There are 15 residues in the CDR3. The chain's CDR3 is CASSGKTGGADEQFF. Written as DNA, the CDR3 is TGTGCCAGCAGCGGAAAAACCGGGGGGGCCGATGAGCAGTTCTTC.

The rearrangement joins TRBV10-3 to TRBJ1-3; 11 positions agree with TRBD1. Germline V gene data show CDR1 as ENHRY and CDR2 as SYGVKD. This CDR3 has 18 amino acids. J was trimmed by 0 bases and V by 3 bases; bases with no gene match: 7. The CDR3 here is CAISERRTGGFSGNTIYF. CDR3 nucleotides: TGTGCCATCAGTGAAAGAAGGACAGGGGGCTTCTCTGGAAACACCATATATTTT.

The chain links TRBV18 to TRBJ1-2; tentatively, D is TRBD1 (6 bases). The V end was cut by 4 bases, the J end by 2 bases, with 20 bases between. This CDR3 is built from 17 residues. The germline V gene has CDR1 KGHSH and CDR2 LQKENI. CDR3 residues: CASSRLSGAGVNYGYTF. CDR3 DNA sequence: TGTGCCAGCTCACGACTCTCCGGGGCAGGGGTCAACTATGGCTACACCTTC.

The chain employs TRBV19 and TRBJ2-5, with TRBD2 matching 13 bases. Looked up from germline, CDR1 is LNHDA and CDR2 is SQIVND (reference sequence). With 7 bases clipped from V and 2 bases from J, the junction kept 1 base outside the gene matches. The CDR3 consists of 14 residues. CDR3 region: CASKLAGGQETQYF. The CDR3 DNA follows: TGTGCCAGTAAACTAGCGGGAGGGCAAGAGACCCAGTACTTC.

A note on this clone: The same CDR3 also results from other DNA sequences found in this sample. The rearrangement joins TRBV29-1 to TRBJ2-2, with D maybe TRBD2 (6 bases). The CDR3 contains 13 residues. Germline assignment: CDR1 SQVTM and CDR2 ANQGSEA. Between the trimmed V and J ends, which lost 7 bases and 5 bases, there was a span of 14 bases. The CDR3 DNA follows: TGCAGCGCTTTGTGGGGAGGTACCGGGGAGCTGTTTTTT. Translation gives CSALWGGTGELFF.

This chain joins TRBV30 and TRBJ2-7; maybe TRBD2 (6 bases). CDR3 length: 13 amino acids. With 1 base removed from V and 4 bases from J, the gap between germline ends came to 11 bases. Looked up from germline, CDR1 is GTSNPN and CDR2 is SVGIG (reference sequence). The CDR3 coding sequence is TGTGCCTGGAGTGGAAAAGGGAGGTACGAGCAGTACTTC. This translates into CAWSGKGRYEQYF. The variable domain in full, with the rest retrieved from reference TRBV30 and TRBJ2-7, is SQTIHQWPATLVQPVGSPLSLECTVEGTSNPNLYWYRQAAGRGLQLLFYSVGIGQISSEVPQNLSASRPQDRQFILSSKKLLLSDSGFYLCAWSGKGRYEQYFGPGTRLTVT.

The genes are TRBV5-1 and TRBJ1-5; 7 bases are shared with TRBD1. V shed 4 bases, J shed 3 bases, and the junction held 4 bases outside the gene matches. This CDR3 contains 14 residues. CDR1 is SGHRS and CDR2 is YFSETQ in the germline V gene. DNA of the CDR3: TGCGCCAGCAGCCCCGGGACAGTCAATCAGCCCCAGCATTTT. Translated, it gives CASSPGTVNQPQHF. The full variable domain, its missing parts supplied by reference TRBV5-1 and TRBJ1-5, is KAGVTQTPRYLIKTRGQQVTLSCSPISGHRSVSWYQQTPGQGLQFLFEYFSETQRNKGNFPGRFSGRQFSNSRSEMNVSTLELGDSALYLCASSPGTVNQPQHFGDGTRLSIL.

The chain carries TRBV5-6 and TRBJ2-7; TRBD2 might be the D (8 bases). Trimming shortened V by 2 bases and J by 3 bases, and 21 bases separated the two germline ends. The CDR3 loop spans 17 amino acids. CDR1 is SGHDT, CDR2 YYEEEE, per germline. This chain's CDR3 is CASSFGTRGPAGYEQYF. The CDR3 DNA sequence: TGTGCCAGCAGCTTCGGGACTAGGGGGCCTGCCGGCTACGAGCAGTACTTC.

The V gene is TRBV29-1, the J gene TRBJ2-3, with D tentatively TRBD1 (6 bases). Germline values: CDR1 SQVTM, CDR2 ANQGSEA. There are 14 residues in the CDR3. V lost 4 bases and J 2 bases, leaving 13 bases between the germline ends. Here the CDR3 DNA reads TGCAGCGTTGCCCACAGGGCCCACACAGATACGCAGTATTTT. Translation gives CSVAHRAHTDTQYF.

The gene calls are TRBV6-4 and TRBJ1-2, with 10 bases fitting TRBD1. Germline values: CDR1 MRHNA, CDR2 SNTAGT. Trimming at V came to 4 bases and at J to 7 bases, leaving 9 bases not matched to a gene. The CDR3 is 15 residues long. The CDR3 sequence is CASSVQGQGLIGYTF. For the CDR3, the DNA is TGTGCCAGCAGTGTCCAGGGACAGGGGCTTATTGGCTACACCTTC.

V usage is TRBV7-9 and J usage is TRBJ2-1; 9 nucleotides match TRBD2. CDR3 length: 18 residues. The trim removed 2 bases at V and 3 bases at J, leaving 11 bases unmatched. The germline gives CDR1 SEHNR, CDR2 FQNEAQ (reference sequence). CDR3 in amino acids: CASSLRQTGLAFYNEQFF. In DNA form, the CDR3 reads TGTGCCAGCAGCTTAAGGCAGACGGGACTAGCCTTCTACAATGAGCAGTTCTTC.

This chain links TRBV19 with TRBJ2-7; the match to TRBD1 covers 7 bases. The V and J ends lost 6 bases and 2 bases, in that order; junction bases with no gene match: 7. Germline V gives CDR1 LNHDA, CDR2 SQIVND (reference sequence). There are 14 residues in the CDR3. Here the CDR3 reads CASSLGTDAYEQYF. The CDR3 DNA sequence: TGTGCCAGTAGCCTCGGGACAGACGCCTACGAGCAGTACTTC.

The gene calls are TRBV18 and TRBJ2-1, with TRBD2 as a possible D gene (5 bases). The V gene lost 0 bases and the J gene lost 8 bases, with 14 bases spanning the gap. The length of the CDR3 is 15 residues. From germline, CDR1 is KGHSH and CDR2 LQKENI. The CDR3 nucleotides are TGTGCCAGCTCACCACCGTCTAGCCGCGGCGATGAGCAGTTCTTC. It yields the protein CASSPPSSRGDEQFF.

The J gene is TRBJ2-5, the V gene TRBV5-6; D might be TRBD1 (5 bases). Germline CDR1 and CDR2: SGHDT and YYEEEE. The germline V and J ends were trimmed by 1 base and 5 bases, with 12 bases remaining between them. The CDR3 runs to 14 residues. CDR3 sequence reads: CASSLTRGRETQYF. The CDR3 DNA follows: TGTGCCAGCAGCTTGACAAGGGGAAGGGAGACCCAGTACTTC.

J is TRBJ2-4 and V is TRBV9, with 9 bases lining up with TRBD2. There are 18 residues in the CDR3. V dropped 0 bases and J dropped 7; count of bases not matched to a gene: 14. CDR1 SGDLS and CDR2 YYNGEE come from the germline V gene. CDR3 residues: CASSVAPPGASGANIQYF. The CDR3 DNA follows: TGTGCCAGCAGCGTAGCTCCTCCCGGGGCTAGCGGGGCCAACATTCAGTACTTC.

The chain employs TRBV11-2 and TRBJ1-2; possible D gene TRBD1, 6 bases. The germline V gene encodes CDR1 SGHAT and CDR2 FQNNGV. CDR3 length: 12 amino acids. The ends were cut back, 4 bases at V and 6 bases at J, with 9 bases in the middle. The CDR3 DNA is TGTGCCAGCAGCTATAACAGGGATGGCTACACCTTC. Its translation is CASSYNRDGYTF.

CDR3 coding DNA: TGCGCCAGCAGCCAAGCTAGTGTAGGGGACTACGAGCAGTACTTC. As protein: CASSQASVGDYEQYF. The chain recombines TRBV4-1 with TRBJ2-7, with D possibly matching TRBD1 (5 bases). Germline assignment: CDR1 MGHRA and CDR2 YSYEKL. CDR3 length: 15 residues. V was trimmed by 1 base and J by 3 bases, leaving 13 bases between them.

The V gene is TRBV28, the J gene TRBJ2-1, with TRBD2 matching 12 bases. The CDR3 consists of 15 residues. Germline CDR1 reads MDHEN; CDR2 reads SYDVKM. Unmatched junction bases numbered 4, after V lost 6 bases and J lost 4 bases. The CDR3 DNA is TGTGCCAGCAGGCTAGCGGGGGGGCTTTACAATGAGCAGTTCTTC. As protein: CASRLAGGLYNEQFF.

The J gene is TRBJ2-1, the V gene TRBV4-3, with 11 positions matching TRBD2. CDR3 size: 18 residues. Per the germline V gene, CDR1 is LGHNA and CDR2 is YSLEER. V shed 0 bases and J 4 bases; nucleotides not matched to a gene: 8. The CDR3 protein is CASSQEHLAGGLYNEQFF. The CDR3 DNA reads as TGCGCCAGCAGCCAAGAGCACTTAGCGGGGGGGCTGTACAATGAGCAGTTCTTC.

The CDR3 nucleotides read TGTGCCACCACATGGGACAGGGTTTTGGGGAACTATGGCTACACCTTC. Amino acid sequence: CATTWDRVLGNYGYTF. The V call is TRBV2, the J call TRBJ1-2; the match to TRBD1 covers 9 bases. The V gene end was trimmed by 10 bases and the J gene end by 2 bases; junction bases not matched to a gene: 14. The CDR3 is made up of 16 amino acids. Germline V gene data show CDR1 as SNHLY and CDR2 as FYNNEI.